This TCR beta chain is drawn from a study of PD-1 blockade in mismatch repair-deficient tumors (dated by TCRdb to about 2017). Background on the whole study: The trial enrolled about 90 consecutive patients with 12 mismatch repair-deficient cancer types between 2013 and September 2016, all previously treated and progressing. Tumor-associated T cell clones in the peripheral blood of patients responding to PD-1 blockade were tracked using deep sequencing of TCR CDR3 regions.

Library preparation was by the immunoSEQ multiplex PCR assay. TCRdb took over this immuneACCESS table, retaining in-frame rearrangements with V and J assigned. Such tables are incomplete; in checked studies, under half of the missing clones stem from an unresolved V gene, and the remainder is unexplained. Counted in this sample were roughly 25,000 clones; 65% to 85% of them appeared once. The ten top clones hold roughly a fifth of the sample. Overall study results and their limits: Tumor-resident clones, often undetectable in blood before treatment, expanded rapidly after pembrolizumab and then contracted, generally before radiologic responses.

The label giving this sample's time point can be read as: peripheral blood 12 weeks after first pembrolizumab dose. Mismatch repair deficiency in every enrolled patient was established by polymerase chain reaction or immunohistochemistry. TCR sequencing was performed for three patients who responded to pembrolizumab therapy. In the phase II trial, pembrolizumab PD-1 blockade was tested prospectively in advanced mismatch repair-deficient cancers, no matter which tissue of origin the cancers came from. Serial peripheral blood T cell samples were collected before and at multiple times after starting PD-1 blockade. The timing of each blood sample was reported as weeks after the first dose of pembrolizumab. About this clone: The antigen this receptor binds is unknown. No base qualities exist here, and no much larger clone lies one base off it.

The sequence was obtained from an adult with mismatch repair-deficient cancer. This sample comprised peripheral blood, obtained 12 weeks after starting pembrolizumab.

The sequenced DNA is TGCGCCAGCAGCCAGGGGCACGGGGCTAATGAAAAACTGTTTTTT. Its protein product is CASSQGHGANEKLFF. This sequence uses TRBV4-3 and TRBJ1-4; a tentative D call is TRBD1 (5 bases match). V drops 3 bases and J drops 3 bases, leaving 11 bases in between. From its cysteine to its phenylalanine, the CDR3 spans 15 amino acids. Of all the DNA, just the CDR3 is kept, 45 bases in frame from base 1. The germline V gene encodes CDR1 LGHNA and CDR2 YSLEER.